Below are 21 T cell receptor beta chains sequenced from a single sample in a study of identical twins. TCRdb passed the 5' RACE reads through MiXCR, listing each CDR3 protein once. This sample yields 200,000 to 250,000 distinct CDR3 sequences, of which roughly an eighth are seen a single time; about 9% belongs to the top ten. The sequenced sample consisted of memory (CD45RO+) T cells sorted from blood. Receptors were obtained from a woman aged 18 to 35 in good health.

The J gene is TRBJ1-1, the V gene TRBV28; weak D call: TRBD1 (6 bases). V lost 8 bases to trimming and J lost 5 bases, with 12 bases between them. Looked up from germline, CDR1 is MDHEN and CDR2 is SYDVKM. CDR3 length: 12 amino acids. CDR3 in amino acids: CASERGRTEAFF. The DNA for the CDR3 is TGTGCCAGCGAACGGGGGCGTACTGAAGCTTTCTTT.

This clonotype was counted between two and nine times. V usage is TRBV28 and J usage is TRBJ1-5, with no clear D. The CDR3 consists of 18 residues. V gave up 1 base and J gave up 5 bases, with 21 bases separating them. Germline values: CDR1 MDHEN, CDR2 SYDVKM. DNA for the CDR3: TGTGCCAGCAGTTTATTAGGTTTATGGCAGGCCTTCTATCAGCCCCAGCATTTT. Amino acid sequence: CASSLLGLWQAFYQPQHF. Supplemented by reference TRBV28 and TRBJ1-5, the full variable domain reads DVKVTQSSRYLVKRTGEKVFLECVQDMDHENMFWYRQDPGLGLRLIYFSYDVKMKEKGDIPEGYSVSREKKERFSLILESASTNQTSMYLCASSLLGLWQAFYQPQHFGDGTRLSIL.

The chain is built from TRBV5-1 and TRBJ2-3; weak D call: TRBD2 (6 bases). Germline V gene lookup returns CDR1 SGHRS and CDR2 YFSETQ. The V end lost 0 bases, the J end lost 2 bases, and 16 bases lay between the germline ends. The CDR3 loop spans 17 amino acids. The CDR3 region is CASSLAGGSGLTDTQYF. The CDR3, as DNA: TGCGCCAGCAGCTTGGCCGGGGGTAGCGGCCTCACAGATACGCAGTATTTT.

The chain links TRBV9 to TRBJ2-1; D is unclear. The V end was cut by 0 bases, the J end by 2 bases, with 6 bases between. The germline gives CDR1 SGDLS, CDR2 YYNGEE. This CDR3 has 14 residues. The CDR3 spells CASSVGSPYNEQFF. CDR3 DNA: TGTGCCAGCAGCGTAGGATCCCCCTACAATGAGCAGTTCTTC.

This clonotype was counted ten times or more. The rearrangement links TRBV7-2 to TRBJ2-7, with D uncertain. The CDR3 sequence is 11 residues long. Trimming shortened V by 10 bases and J by 3 bases, and 10 bases separated the two germline ends. Germline V gene sequence: CDR1 SGHTA, CDR2 FQGNSA. The CDR3 sequence is CATTSHYEQYF. The CDR3 DNA sequence: TGTGCCACAACTTCGCACTACGAGCAGTACTTC.

This clonotype occurred a few times. The V and J genes are TRBV11-2 and TRBJ2-3; TRBD1 agrees at 7 bases. Germline CDR1 is SGHAT and CDR2 is FQNNGV. Unmatched junction bases numbered 14, after V lost 2 bases and J lost 3 bases. The CDR3 spans 18 residues. CDR3 residues: CASSLRPTGESGTDTQYF. CDR3 nucleotide sequence: TGTGCCAGCAGCTTACGACCCACAGGGGAGTCTGGGACAGATACGCAGTATTTT.

The table lists this clonotype with a few counts. This chain connects TRBV10-3 to TRBJ2-7; tentative D call: TRBD2 (6 bases). CDR3 length: 13 residues. Germline V lookup: CDR1 ENHRY, CDR2 SYGVKD. The germline V and J ends were trimmed by 4 bases and 3 bases, with 10 bases remaining between them. The CDR3 reads CAISGGVNYEQYF. The DNA of the CDR3 is TGTGCCATCAGTGGGGGGGTGAACTACGAGCAGTACTTC.

This clonotype came up many times. The rearrangement joins TRBV4-2 to TRBJ1-2; TRBD1 is a possible D gene (5 bases). Germline V gives CDR1 LGHNA, CDR2 YNFKEQ. The ends were cut back, 0 bases at V and 8 bases at J, with 16 bases in the middle. This CDR3 spans 15 amino acids. As DNA, the CDR3 is TGTGCCAGCAGCCAAGAAGAAGGGGTTCTTGGCGGCTACACCTTC. This sequence encodes CASSQEEGVLGGYTF.

This clonotype was observed a handful of times. V gene TRBV7-3 combines with J gene TRBJ1-3; a possible D gene is TRBD1 (6 bases). CDR1 and CDR2 from the germline V gene are SGHTA and FQGTGA. This CDR3 comprises 16 residues. V was pared by 5 bases and J by 2 bases, with 16 bases between. This chain's CDR3 is CASSPAGQTTGNTIYF. Here the CDR3 DNA reads TGTGCCAGCAGCCCCGCGGGACAAACCACTGGAAACACCATATATTTT.

This clonotype was seen more than once but under ten times. The V call is TRBV10-2, the J call TRBJ2-1; TRBD2 aligns across 9 bases. This CDR3 is built from 15 residues. The germline gives CDR1 WSHSY, CDR2 SAAADI. V shed 3 bases, J shed 4 bases, and the junction held 4 bases outside the gene matches. CDR3 nucleotides: TGCGCCAGCAGTGACGGGCGGGGGGGTTACAATGAGCAGTTCTTC. It yields the protein CASSDGRGGYNEQFF.

This clonotype was observed a few times. The rearrangement links TRBV11-2 to TRBJ2-1; 9 nucleotides agree with TRBD2. Germline CDR1 and CDR2: SGHAT and FQNNGV. This CDR3 region has 18 residues. Trimming cost V 1 base and J 0 bases; bases outside gene matches: 7. The CDR3 bases are TGTGCCAGCAGCTTAGGTGCCGGACTAGCGAGCTCCTACAATGAGCAGTTCTTC. As protein: CASSLGAGLASSYNEQFF.

The V call is TRBV18, the J call TRBJ2-5; the D is unclear. This CDR3 is built from 13 residues. Trimming cost V 5 bases and J 2 bases, with 9 bases left between them. Per the germline V gene, CDR1 is KGHSH and CDR2 is LQKENI. CDR3 amino acids: CASSSRRQETQYF. The CDR3 nucleotides read TGTGCCAGCTCATCGCGGCGTCAAGAGACCCAGTACTTC.

This chain connects TRBV24-1 to TRBJ2-3; the D gene is possibly TRBD2 (6 bases). The germline V gene encodes CDR1 KGHDR and CDR2 SFDVKD. The CDR3 runs to 13 residues. The germline V and J ends were trimmed by 4 bases and 8 bases, with 12 bases remaining between them. The chain's CDR3 is CATSDPGRGTQYF. In DNA, the CDR3 is TGTGCCACCAGTGACCCGGGGCGGGGTACGCAGTATTTT.

A few counts support this clonotype. The chain combines TRBV29-1 with TRBJ2-1, with a tentative D call TRBD2 (6 bases). The germline V gene has CDR1 SQVTM and CDR2 ANQGSEA. V was trimmed by 4 bases and J by 7 bases, leaving 17 bases between them. This CDR3 region has 14 residues. The CDR3 DNA sequence: TGCAGCGTTGTCCCGGGGGAGGTTTGGAATGAGCAGTTCTTC. Amino acids: CSVVPGEVWNEQFF.

This chain uses TRBV12-3 or TRBV12-4 with TRBJ2-1; TRBD2 aligns across 8 bases. V was clipped by 5 bases and J by 6 bases; unmatched bases: 6. This CDR3 is 14 amino acids long. As DNA, the CDR3 is TGTGCCAGCAGTCGGACTAGCTTTATCAATGAGCAGTTCTTC. Protein: CASSRTSFINEQFF.

This clonotype was seen a handful of times. This chain uses TRBV7-6 with TRBJ2-3; 9 positions agree with TRBD1. CDR3 size: 17 residues. V dropped 5 bases and J dropped 4; count of bases not matched to a gene: 13. CDR1 and CDR2 from the germline V gene are SGHVS and FNYEAQ. The DNA for the CDR3 is TGTGCCAGCAGCCCCAGTTCAGGGACAGGGATATCAGATACGCAGTATTTT. Protein: CASSPSSGTGISDTQYF.

This clonotype was detected only a few times. CDR3 in amino acids: CASSRTGTGHYEQYF. CDR3 DNA sequence: TGTGCCAGCAGCCGTACCGGGACAGGACATTACGAGCAGTACTTC. This chain uses TRBV11-1 with TRBJ2-7, with 8 bases aligning to TRBD1. In germline, CDR1 is SGHAT, CDR2 FQDESV (reference sequence). The CDR3 has 15 residues. After removal of 5 bases from V and 4 bases from J, the junction contained 10 bases not matched to a gene.

The table lists this clonotype with a few counts. This chain uses TRBV11-2 with TRBJ2-1; 10 nucleotides line up with TRBD2. Germline CDR1 and CDR2: SGHAT and FQNNGV. Unmatched junction bases numbered 6, after V lost 6 bases and J lost 1 base. This CDR3 is 16 amino acids long. The CDR3 bases are TGTGCCAGCAGGTCCCAACTAGCGGGGTCCTACAATGAGCAGTTCTTC. Translated, it gives CASRSQLAGSYNEQFF.

This chain connects TRBV7-9 to TRBJ2-3; D remains unclear. Trimming removed 3 bases from V and 0 bases from J, with 10 bases in between. The CDR3 totals 15 residues. Germline V gene lookup returns CDR1 SEHNR and CDR2 FQNEAQ (reference sequence). The CDR3 sequence: CASSLVYTSTDTQYF. The CDR3 nucleotides are TGTGCCAGCAGCTTGGTTTATACTAGCACAGATACGCAGTATTTT.

This clonotype was seen a few times. Its ends do not fully match the called genes, so a read error is possible. The gene calls are TRBV24-1 and TRBJ2-1; no clear D. The CDR3 extends over 12 amino acids. The germline gives CDR1 KGHDR, CDR2 SFDVKD. The CDR3 sequence: CATSDSLNEQLF. The CDR3, as DNA: TGTGCCACCAGTGATTCCTTAAATGAGCAGTTATTC.

This clonotype was seen ten or more times. The gene calls are TRBV6-5 and TRBJ1-1; D gene uncertain. The CDR3 loop spans 11 amino acids. Trimming left V 8 bases short and J 2 bases short, with 6 bases between. Germline CDR1 MNHEY, CDR2 SVGAGI. CDR3 amino acids: CASGDNTEAFF. DNA for the CDR3: TGTGCCAGCGGAGACAACACTGAAGCTTTCTTT.